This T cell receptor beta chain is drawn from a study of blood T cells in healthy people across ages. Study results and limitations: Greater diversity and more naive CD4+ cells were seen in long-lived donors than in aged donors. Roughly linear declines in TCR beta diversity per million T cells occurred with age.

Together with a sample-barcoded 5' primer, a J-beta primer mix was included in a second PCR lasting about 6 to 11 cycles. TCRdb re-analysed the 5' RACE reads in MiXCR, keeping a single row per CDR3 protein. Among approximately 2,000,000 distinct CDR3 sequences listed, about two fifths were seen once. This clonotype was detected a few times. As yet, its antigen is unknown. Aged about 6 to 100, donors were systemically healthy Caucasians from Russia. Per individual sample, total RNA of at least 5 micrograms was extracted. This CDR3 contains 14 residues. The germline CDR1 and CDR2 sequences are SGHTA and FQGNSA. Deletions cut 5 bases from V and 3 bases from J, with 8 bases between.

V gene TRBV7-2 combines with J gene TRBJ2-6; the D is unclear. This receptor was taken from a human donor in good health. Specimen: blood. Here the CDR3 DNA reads TGTGCCAGCAGCGCAAATGTTGGGGCCAACGTCCTGACTTTC. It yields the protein CASSANVGANVLTF.